This passage covers 20 T cell receptor beta chains from one sample sequenced in a study of T cells after yellow fever vaccination. TCRdb reprocessed the 5' RACE reads with MiXCR, giving one entry per CDR3 protein. The sample records 250,000 to 300,000 distinct CDR3 sequences, 10% to 15% being singletons. The sequencing here drew on CD4+ T cells sorted from PBMCs, taken 45 days after the yellow fever booster vaccination. The receptors originated from a man between 25 and 39 years old who received the YFV17D yellow fever vaccine.

This clonotype turned up a few times. This chain links TRBV10-3 with TRBJ2-7; no clear D. Trimming cost V 5 bases and J 2 bases, with 10 bases left between them. The CDR3 totals 13 residues. CDR1 and CDR2 from the germline V gene are ENHRY and SYGVKD. The CDR3 region is CAISPDGPYEQYF. The CDR3 DNA is TGTGCCATCAGTCCGGACGGCCCCTACGAGCAGTACTTC.

This sequence joins TRBV28 and TRBJ1-1, with D perhaps matching TRBD1 (5 bases). From germline, CDR1 is MDHEN and CDR2 SYDVKM. The V end was cut by 3 bases, the J end by 4 bases, with 12 bases between. The CDR3 length is 14 residues. The CDR3 region is CASSLRQLSTEAFF. The CDR3 coding sequence is TGTGCCAGCAGTTTGAGACAGTTGAGCACTGAAGCTTTCTTT.

The gene calls are TRBV6-1 and TRBJ2-3; 12 bases line up with TRBD2. This CDR3 is built from 15 residues. The germline CDR1 and CDR2 sequences are MNHNS and SASEGT. J was trimmed by 4 bases and V by 2 bases; bases with no gene match: 1. The chain's CDR3 is CASSERLAGADTQYF. CDR3 nucleotides: TGTGCCAGCAGTGAAAGACTAGCGGGAGCAGATACGCAGTATTTT.

This clonotype was recorded many times. The chain combines TRBV20-1 with TRBJ2-7, with a weak D call TRBD2 (6 bases). Looked up from germline, CDR1 is DFQATT and CDR2 is SNEGSKA (reference sequence). The CDR3 runs to 13 residues. Here the CDR3 DNA reads TGCAGCTGGGAGGAACCTTCCAAGGGCGAGCAGTACTTC. Translation: CSWEEPSKGEQYF.

This clonotype showed up just a few times. V and J are TRBV12-3 or TRBV12-4 and TRBJ2-2; 12 nucleotides agree with TRBD1. There are 16 residues in the CDR3. V trimming: 6 bases; J trimming: 7 bases; junction bases outside the gene matches: 9. The CDR3 is CASSTGTGGEDGELFF. As DNA, the CDR3 is TGTGCCAGCAGCACCGGGACAGGGGGCGAGGACGGGGAGCTGTTTTTT.

The V and J genes are TRBV6-1 and TRBJ2-1; 8 bases fit TRBD1. The CDR3 is 14 residues long. Per germline, CDR1 MNHNS and CDR2 SASEGT. V gave up 6 bases and J gave up 6 bases; unmatched junction bases: 7. The CDR3 bases are TGTGCCAGCAGCAGACAGGGGCGGAGCAATGAGCAGTTCTTC. The encoded protein is CASSRQGRSNEQFF.

This clonotype has more than one count but fewer than ten. Here the CDR3 DNA reads TGCGCCAGCAGCCCCATGGCGGGAGGGCAGTACGAGCAGTACTTC. Translation gives CASSPMAGGQYEQYF. V gene TRBV5-1 combines with J gene TRBJ2-7, with TRBD2 identical over 9 bases. The CDR3 is 15 residues long. In germline, CDR1 is SGHRS, CDR2 YFSETQ. V trimming: 4 bases; J trimming: 4 bases; junction bases outside the gene matches: 9.

The chain is built from TRBV12-3 or TRBV12-4 and TRBJ1-3; 8 bases align to TRBD1. V shed 6 bases, J shed 2 bases, and the junction held 6 bases outside the gene matches. The CDR3 is 15 amino acids. CDR3 loop: CASRPPGQAGNTIYF. The DNA of the CDR3 is TGTGCCAGCAGGCCGCCGGGACAGGCTGGAAACACCATATATTTT.

This chain links TRBV5-6 with TRBJ2-1; D remains unclear. The CDR3 consists of 15 residues. Per germline, CDR1 SGHDT and CDR2 YYEEEE. Trimming took off 6 bases at V and 0 bases at J, with 13 bases between the two ends. CDR3 nucleotides: TGTGCCAGCATCCTTCAACTGAGCTCCTACAATGAGCAGTTCTTC. This codes for CASILQLSSYNEQFF.

The rearrangement uses TRBV21-1 and TRBJ2-1; no DNA check was done on the table's D call, TRBD2. TRBV21-1 represents a pseudogene. The CDR3 is 16 amino acids. The CDR3 region has the DNA TGTGCCAGCAGCAAAGTGCGGACTAGCGGGAGCAATGAGCAGTTCTTC. This gives the protein CASSKVRTSGSNEQFF.

V and J are TRBV10-3 and TRBJ1-1; D might be TRBD1 (5 bases). CDR3 length: 12 residues. Per germline, CDR1 ENHRY and CDR2 SYGVKD. Trimming removed 10 bases from V and 1 base from J, with 10 bases in between. In DNA form, the CDR3 reads TGTGCCAGTTGGGACCCGAACACTGAAGCTTTCTTT. Its translation is CASWDPNTEAFF.

The chain employs TRBV4-3 and TRBJ1-2, with 8 bases matching TRBD1. The V gene's germline CDR1 is LGHNA and CDR2 YSLEER. J gave up 14 bases and V 0 bases, and 14 bases lay outside the gene matches. The CDR3 totals 15 residues. The CDR3 protein is CASSQDRRDRGLLTF. For the CDR3, the DNA is TGCGCCAGCAGCCAAGATCGTCGAGACAGGGGCCTTTTGACCTTC.

This clonotype was observed a handful of times. The rearrangement joins TRBV6-2 or TRBV6-3 to TRBJ1-5; no firm D call. The CDR3 spans 14 residues. Germline V gene data show CDR1 as MNHEY and CDR2 as SVGEGT. V was pared by 2 bases and J by 9 bases, with 14 bases between. As DNA, the CDR3 is TGTGCCAGCAGTTACCGCGCACTGGAGTGGCCCCAGCATTTT. Translation: CASSYRALEWPQHF.

Only a few counts were recorded for this clonotype. V usage is TRBV3-1 and J usage is TRBJ2-2, with a weak D call TRBD2 (6 bases). This CDR3 spans 18 amino acids. Trimming removed 0 bases from V and 1 base from J, with 15 bases in between. CDR1 LGHDT and CDR2 YNNKEL come from the germline V gene (reference sequence). The CDR3 loop reads CASSQDLIRRGNTGELFF. In DNA, the CDR3 is TGTGCCAGCAGCCAAGATTTAATTCGGCGGGGGAACACCGGGGAGCTGTTTTTT.

The chain employs TRBV10-3 and TRBJ2-5, with TRBD2 as a possible D gene (6 bases). The CDR3 extends over 12 amino acids. Germline loops: CDR1 ENHRY, CDR2 SYGVKD. V dropped 10 bases and J dropped 5 bases, with 14 bases sitting between them. The DNA for the CDR3 is TGTGCCACCATGGGGGGTGGTGAGACCCAGTACTTC. Translating it yields CATMGGGETQYF.

The chain combines TRBV5-1 with TRBJ2-2; 7 positions agree with TRBD2. The length of the CDR3 is 15 residues. J gave up 4 bases and V 2 bases, and 5 bases lay outside the gene matches. CDR1 is SGHRS, CDR2 YFSETQ, per germline. The CDR3 DNA is TGCGCCAGCAGCTTTGGGACTACGGGCACCGGGGAGCTGTTTTTT. It encodes CASSFGTTGTGELFF.

This clonotype was detected once. This chain connects TRBV15 to TRBJ2-7; D is unresolved. Trimming removed 3 bases at V and 0 bases at J, with 12 bases between. The CDR3 extends over 15 amino acids. The germline gives CDR1 LNHNV, CDR2 YYDKDF (reference sequence). The CDR3 DNA is TGTGCCACCAGCAGGGACCCTAAGAGCTCCTACGAGCAGTACTTC. It is translated as CATSRDPKSSYEQYF.

Concerning this clonotype itself: One end of the junction varies from germline; a read error may be responsible. The chain carries TRBV7-7 and TRBJ2-1; 10 nucleotides line up with TRBD2. Germline V gene sequence: CDR1 SSHAT, CDR2 FNYEAQ (reference sequence). CDR3 size: 17 residues. The DNA of the CDR3 is TGTGCTAGCAACAGTAGACCCGATCAGCGGGAGGGCCATGAGCAGTTCTTC. This gives the protein CASNSRPDQREGHEQFF.

This clonotype was found a few times. The rearrangement links TRBV27 to TRBJ2-7; unclear D gene. The CDR3 consists of 13 residues. The germline gives CDR1 MNHEY, CDR2 SMNVEV (reference sequence). The V end lost 5 bases, the J end lost 2 bases, and 10 bases lay between the germline ends. CDR3: CASSDLPAYEQYF. The CDR3 DNA is TGTGCCAGCAGTGACCTCCCGGCCTACGAGCAGTACTTC.

This clonotype occurred a few times. The chain recombines TRBV7-2 with TRBJ2-7; either TRBD1 or TRBD2 may fit D (6 bases each). The CDR3 loop spans 14 amino acids. Germline CDR1 SGHTA, CDR2 FQGNSA. V lost 5 bases, J lost 6 bases, and 17 bases lay in between. The CDR3 protein is CASSPSPGGLEQYF. CDR3 nucleotide sequence: TGTGCCAGCAGCCCCTCCCCCGGGGGCCTCGAGCAGTACTTC.